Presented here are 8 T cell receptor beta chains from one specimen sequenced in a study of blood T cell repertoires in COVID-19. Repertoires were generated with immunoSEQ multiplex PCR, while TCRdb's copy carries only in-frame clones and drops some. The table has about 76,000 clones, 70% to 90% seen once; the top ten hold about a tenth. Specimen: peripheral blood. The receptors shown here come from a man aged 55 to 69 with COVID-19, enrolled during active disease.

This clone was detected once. The DNA of the CDR3 is TGTGCCACCTGGGACAGTTCTGGAAACACCATATATTTT. It translates to CATWDSSGNTIYF. This chain connects TRBV19 to TRBJ1-3; 7 nucleotides line up with TRBD1. Per the germline V gene, CDR1 is LNHDA and CDR2 is SQIVND (reference sequence). The CDR3 consists of 13 residues. Trimming took 10 bases from V and 1 from J; bases not matched to a gene: 4.

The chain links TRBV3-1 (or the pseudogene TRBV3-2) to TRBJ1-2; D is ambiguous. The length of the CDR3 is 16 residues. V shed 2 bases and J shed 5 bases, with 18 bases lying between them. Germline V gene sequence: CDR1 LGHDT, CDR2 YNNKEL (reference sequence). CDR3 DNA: TGTGCCAGCAGCCAAATGACGGGTTTCGGCCAGTATGGCTACACCTTC. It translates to CASSQMTGFGQYGYTF.

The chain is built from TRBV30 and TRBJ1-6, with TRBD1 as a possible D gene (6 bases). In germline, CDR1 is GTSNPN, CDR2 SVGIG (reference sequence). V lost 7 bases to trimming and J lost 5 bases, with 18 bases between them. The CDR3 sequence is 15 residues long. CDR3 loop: CALRLFRTDNSPLHF. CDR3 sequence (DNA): TGTGCCTTGAGACTCTTTAGGACAGATAATTCACCCCTCCACTTT. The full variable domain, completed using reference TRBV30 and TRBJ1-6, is SQTIHQWPATLVQPVGSPLSLECTVEGTSNPNLYWYRQAAGRGLQLLFYSVGIGQISSEVPQNLSASRPQDRQFILSSKKLLLSDSGFYLCALRLFRTDNSPLHFGNGTRLTVT.

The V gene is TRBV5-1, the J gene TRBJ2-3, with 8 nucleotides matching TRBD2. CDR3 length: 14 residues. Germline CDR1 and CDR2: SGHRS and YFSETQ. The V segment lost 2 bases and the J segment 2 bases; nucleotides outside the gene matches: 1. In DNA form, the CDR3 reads TGCGCCAGCAGCTTCGGGGGGGCCACAGATACGCAGTATTTT. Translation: CASSFGGATDTQYF.

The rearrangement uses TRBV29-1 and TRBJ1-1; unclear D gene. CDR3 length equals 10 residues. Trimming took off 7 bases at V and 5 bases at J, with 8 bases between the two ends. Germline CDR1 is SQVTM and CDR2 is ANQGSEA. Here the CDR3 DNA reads TGCAGCGCCCAAACTACTGAAGCTTTCTTT. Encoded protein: CSAQTTEAFF.

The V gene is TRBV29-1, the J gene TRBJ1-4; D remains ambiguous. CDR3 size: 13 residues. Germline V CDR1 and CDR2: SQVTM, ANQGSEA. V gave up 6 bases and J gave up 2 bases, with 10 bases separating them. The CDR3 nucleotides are TGCAGCGTCCTAGAGGCGACTAATGAAAAACTGTTTTTT. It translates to CSVLEATNEKLFF.

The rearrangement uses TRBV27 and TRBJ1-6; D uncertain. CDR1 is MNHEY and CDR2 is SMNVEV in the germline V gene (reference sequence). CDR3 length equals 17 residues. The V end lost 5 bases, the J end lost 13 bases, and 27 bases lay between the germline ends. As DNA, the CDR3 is TGTGCCAGCAGTCCACTACCTATCGGACGGGAAAGTGGCCCCCTCCACTTT. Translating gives CASSPLPIGRESGPLHF.

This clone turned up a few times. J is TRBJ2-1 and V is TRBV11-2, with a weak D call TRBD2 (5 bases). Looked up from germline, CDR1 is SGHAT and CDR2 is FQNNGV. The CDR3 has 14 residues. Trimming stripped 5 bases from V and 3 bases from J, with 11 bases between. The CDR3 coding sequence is TGTGCCAGCAGCCCCCGAGCGGACTACAATGAGCAGTTCTTC. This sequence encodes CASSPRADYNEQFF.